These T cell receptor beta chains were read from a single sample in a study of shared clonotypes between healthy human individuals. Assay used: immunoSEQ multiplex PCR; TCRdb lists only in-frame clones, some missing. The data hold about 680,000 clones, with 92% observed a single time. The sample comprised naive CD8+ T cells sorted from blood. All receptors derive from a man aged 25-40 years in good health. CDR3s include the opening cysteine and the closing phenylalanine or tryptophan. Fields, in order: V gene, CDR3 length, clone size, D gene, J gene, CDR3 DNA, CDR3 protein. The D gene is left open where the match is weak. A clone size is listed for some rows: how often the clone was seen (once, few, many), or a class if it is expanded.

>TRBV28|17|.|TRBD1|TRBJ2-7
TGTGCCAGCAGTTTATTCCCAGGCAGGGGGTCTATTGACGAGCAGTACTTC
CASSLFPGRGSIDEQYF
>TRBV19|14|once|.|TRBJ2-7
TGTGCCAGTAGTCACAGGGATACGCAGCTCAAGCAGTACTTC
CASSHRDTQLKQYF
>TRBV5-1|15|.|TRBD2|TRBJ2-5
TGCGCCAGCAGCTTGGGGACTAGCGGCCAAGAGACCCAGTACTTC
CASSLGTSGQETQYF
>TRBV9|15|.|.|TRBJ2-1
TGTGCCAGCAGCACAAATGGGAACGAAAACAATGAGCAGTTCTTC
CASSTNGNENNEQFF
>TRBV27|15|.|TRBD1|TRBJ2-3
TGTGCCAGCAGTTTAGGGACAGGGGACACAGATACGCAGTATTTT
CASSLGTGDTDTQYF
>TRBV6-5|13|.|TRBD2|TRBJ2-7
TGTGCCAGCAGCTACGGGACTAGCGTCGAGCAGTACTTC
CASSYGTSVEQYF
>TRBV9|18|.|TRBD2|TRBJ2-3
TGTGCCAGCAGCGTATTAGCGGGAGGGCCCTCTAGCACAGATACGCAGTATTTT
CASSVLAGGPSSTDTQYF
>TRBV19|14|.|.|TRBJ2-7
TGTGCCAGTAGTCAGGACGACAAGACCTACGAGCAGTACTTC
CASSQDDKTYEQYF
>TRBV29-1|13|once|.|TRBJ2-1
TGCAGCGTTGTGGCTAGGACTTACAATGAGCAGTTCTTC
CSVVARTYNEQFF
>TRBV6-6|14|.|TRBD1|TRBJ2-2
TGTGCCAGCCGGGACAGTTCGAACACCGGGGAGCTGTTTTTT
CASRDSSNTGELFF
>TRBV7-9|15|.|.|TRBJ2-7
TGTGCCAGCAGCTTAGCCTCTAGTCGGAACCGCGAGCAGTACTTC
CASSLASSRNREQYF
>TRBV7-9|14|.|.|TRBJ1-1
TGTGCCAGCAGCTTACCAGGGGAGAACACTGAAGCTTTCTTT
CASSLPGENTEAFF
>TRBV27|16|.|TRBD2|TRBJ2-1
TGTGCCAGCAGTTTGCTGACTAGCGGGAGTGGAAATGAGCAGTTCTTC
CASSLLTSGSGNEQFF
>TRBV2|16|.|TRBD1|TRBJ1-3
TGTGCCAGCAGGGCAGGGACAGGGGGTGCAGGAAACACCATATATTTT
CASRAGTGGAGNTIYF
>TRBV28|14|.|.|TRBJ1-5
TGTGCCAGCACCCCATCAGGCTACAATCAGCCCCAGCATTTT
CASTPSGYNQPQHF
>TRBV19|14|.|.|TRBJ2-7
TGTGCCAGTAGTATAGGAGGGACACTCTACGAGCAGTACTTC
CASSIGGTLYEQYF
>TRBV25-1|17|.|.|TRBJ2-7
TGTGCCAGCAGTGATAACCTCGCGACCCACCTCTCCTACGAGCAGTACTTC
CASSDNLATHLSYEQYF
>TRBV9|15|.|.|TRBJ2-7
TGTGCCAGCAGCGTAGACGGGAGCCAGTCGGGAGAGCAGTACTTC
CASSVDGSQSGEQYF
>TRBV5-1|12|.|TRBD2|TRBJ2-1
TGCGCCAGCGGACTAGGTTACAATGAGCAGTTCTTC
CASGLGYNEQFF
>TRBV15|15|.|.|TRBJ1-3
TGTGCCACCAGCAATCTCACCGGGGCCGGAAACACCATATATTTT
CATSNLTGAGNTIYF
>TRBV10-1|13|.|.|TRBJ2-7
TGCGCCAGCAGTGAGGGTTTAGGGAACGAGCAGTACTTC
CASSEGLGNEQYF
>TRBV7-9|15|.|TRBD1|TRBJ1-1
TGTGCCAGCAGCTTAGCTACAGGGGTGAACACTGAAGCTTTCTTT
CASSLATGVNTEAFF
>TRBV7-2|16|.|.|TRBJ2-1
TGTGCCAGCAGGGAGAAGAAGGAGAGGTCCTACAATGAGCAGTTCTTC
CASREKKERSYNEQFF
>TRBV28|15|.|.|TRBJ2-7
TGTGCCAGCAGTCCCCGCGGCGGGATAGAATACGAGCAGTACTTC
CASSPRGGIEYEQYF
>TRBV28|12|.|.|TRBJ2-7
TGTGCCAGCTTTCGGTGGAGCAACGAGCAGTACTTC
CASFRWSNEQYF
>TRBV7-9|13|.|TRBD2|TRBJ2-7
TGTGCCAGCAGCGTAGCGGGAGGGCCCGAGCAGTACTTC
CASSVAGGPEQYF
>TRBV9|14|.|TRBD1|TRBJ1-1
TGTGCCAGCAGCGCGTACGACAGGGCAACTGAAGCTTTCTTT
CASSAYDRATEAFF
>TRBV5-5|14|.|.|TRBJ2-1
TGTGCCAGCAGCTTGAGGTTTGGATCCCATGAGCAGTTCTTC
CASSLRFGSHEQFF
>TRBV5-1|14|.|.|TRBJ2-5
TGCGCCAGCAGCCTTCTGCCCTCGCGGGAGACCCAGTACTTC
CASSLLPSRETQYF
>TRBV27|20|.|TRBD2|TRBJ2-1
TGTGCCAGCAGTCCCCCTCGACTAGCGGGAGTGACAATCTCCTACAATGAGCAGTTCTTC
CASSPPRLAGVTISYNEQFF
>TRBV2|17|once|TRBD2|TRBJ2-5
TGTGCCAGCAGTAATCGGGAGGCCCTGGGGAGCGGTCGAGACCAGTACTTC
CASSNREALGSGRDQYF
>TRBV7-2|13|.|.|TRBJ2-7
TGTGCCAGCAGCTTATGGAATCAGTACGAGCAGTACTTC
CASSLWNQYEQYF
>TRBV14|17|.|TRBD2|TRBJ2-2
TGTGCCAGCAGCCAAGGACTAGCGGGAAGATGGACCGGGGAGCTGTTTTTT
CASSQGLAGRWTGELFF
>TRBV13|14|.|TRBD2|TRBJ2-3
TGTGCCAGCAGCCCTACTAGCGACACAGATACGCAGTATTTT
CASSPTSDTDTQYF
>TRBV7-2|19|.|TRBD2|TRBJ2-7
TGTGCCAGCAGGGAGGAGGTTTATAGCGGGAGGGCCGAGGACGACGAGCAGTACTTC
CASREEVYSGRAEDDEQYF
>TRBV28|20|.|.|TRBJ2-6
TGTGCCAGCAGTTTAACGGCTCTCGGGACATGGCGATCTGGGGCCAACGTCCTGACTTTC
CASSLTALGTWRSGANVLTF
>TRBV14|14|.|.|TRBJ2-7
TGTGCCACCCTACGATTGGTAGTTACCTACGAGCAGTACTTC
CATLRLVVTYEQYF
>TRBV28|15|.|TRBD2|TRBJ2-7
TGTGCCAGCAGCGCGGGACTAGCGGGAGGCTACGAGCAGTACTTC
CASSAGLAGGYEQYF
>TRBV7-3|12|.|.|TRBJ2-1
TGTGCCAGCAGCGACGGAGATAATGAGCAGTTCTTC
CASSDGDNEQFF
>TRBV27|13|.|.|TRBJ1-2
TGTGCCAGCAGTTTAAAAGACCGCTATGGCTACACCTTC
CASSLKDRYGYTF
>TRBV7-6|16|.|.|TRBJ1-3
TGTGCCAGCAGCTCGGGAGGGGACATCTCTGGAAACACCATATATTTT
CASSSGGDISGNTIYF
>TRBV2|13|few|.|TRBJ1-2
TGTGCCAGCAGTATGGGCCAGCCCGACGGCTACACCTTC
CASSMGQPDGYTF
>TRBV9|16|few|TRBD2|TRBJ2-2
TGTGCCAGCAGGGACCGACTAGCGGGAGGCACCGGGGAGCTGTTTTTT
CASRDRLAGGTGELFF
>TRBV5-1|15|.|TRBD2|TRBJ2-1
TGCGCCAGCAGCTTGGTAGCGGGAGAGGTGAATGAGCAGTTCTTC
CASSLVAGEVNEQFF
>TRBV7-3|14|.|.|TRBJ2-3
TGTGCCAGCAGTTCATCCAGCGACACAGATACGCAGTATTTT
CASSSSSDTDTQYF
>TRBV27|15|.|TRBD1|TRBJ1-2
TGTGCCAGCAGTTTATCGACACCCGACCGCACCGGGACAGACTTC
CASSLSTPDRTGTDF
>TRBV7-9|14|.|TRBD2|TRBJ2-1
TGTGCCATCGTAGCGGGAGGGATTAACAATGAGCAGTTCTTC
CAIVAGGINNEQFF
>TRBV2|13|.|TRBD2|TRBJ2-1
TGTGCCAGCAGGGGACTAGCGGGGGTTACAACGTTCTTC
CASRGLAGVTTFF
>TRBV5-1|15|.|.|TRBJ1-5
TGCGCCAGCAGCGCGGACTTGGGAAGCAATCAGCCCCAGCATTTT
CASSADLGSNQPQHF
>TRBV13|14|.|.|TRBJ2-1
TGTGCCAGCAGCCCAGGGCAACCCTACAATGAGCAGTTCTTC
CASSPGQPYNEQFF
>TRBV7-9|15|.|TRBD2|TRBJ2-3
TGTGCCAGCAGCCCCAGGACTAGCCGGGCAGATACGCAGTATTTT
CASSPRTSRADTQYF
>TRBV7-8|16|.|.|TRBJ1-4
TGTGCCAGCAGCCCGTTCGTGGGCGCAACTAATGAAAAACTGTTTTTT
CASSPFVGATNEKLFF